The 30 T cell receptor beta chains given below trace back to one sample, sequenced in a study of cytomegalovirus exposure and HLA in healthy donors. Measured with immunoSEQ multiplex PCR; TCRdb has only the in-frame clones, and not every one. The sample yields some 130,000 clones, roughly 90% seen once. Sequenced material: PBMCs. These receptors all stem from a woman younger than 35 in good health and CMV-seropositive.

The chain recombines TRBV10-3 with TRBJ2-2; D perhaps matches TRBD2 (6 bases). In germline, CDR1 is ENHRY, CDR2 SYGVKD. CDR3 length: 16 residues. Trimming cost V 3 bases and J 0 bases, with 11 bases left between them. The DNA of the CDR3 is TGTGCCATCAGTGAAGACGGGAGTACGAACACCGGGGAGCTGTTTTTT. Residues: CAISEDGSTNTGELFF.

The chain has TRBV9 and TRBJ2-2; 7 nucleotides agree with TRBD2. The CDR3 contains 16 residues. CDR1 and CDR2 from the germline V gene are SGDLS and YYNGEE. With V trimmed by 2 bases and J by 7 bases, 11 bases remained unmatched. CDR3 bases: TGTGCCAGCAGCGTTAGCTGGGGCGGGAGTGGCGGGGAGCTGTTTTTT. As protein: CASSVSWGGSGGELFF.

A word on this clone: At one boundary the junction diverges from the germline segment, which might be a read error. The chain recombines TRBV7-8 with TRBJ1-2; D unclear. Germline CDR1 and CDR2: SGHVS and FQNEAQ. The CDR3 extends over 13 amino acids. This CDR3 reads CASSLARDYGYTF. The CDR3 DNA is TGTGCCAGCAGCTTAGCTCGTGACTACGGCTACACCTTC.

This chain connects TRBV7-9 to TRBJ2-1; 9 bases fit TRBD2. Germline CDR1 SEHNR, CDR2 FQNEAQ (reference sequence). J gave up 7 bases and V 3 bases, and 7 bases lay outside the gene matches. The CDR3 runs 15 residues. The CDR3 DNA is TGTGCCAGCAGCTTCGGGGCGGGGGGGCTGAATGAGCAGTTCTTC. Protein product: CASSFGAGGLNEQFF.

The genes are TRBV19 and TRBJ1-2; 8 nucleotides match TRBD1. J was trimmed by 3 bases and V by 3 bases; bases with no gene match: 6. The germline CDR1 and CDR2 sequences are LNHDA and SQIVND (reference sequence). The CDR3 is made up of 15 amino acids. The CDR3 sequence is CASSMQGAGYYGYTF. CDR3 nucleotide sequence: TGTGCCAGTAGTATGCAGGGGGCGGGGTACTATGGCTACACCTTC.

V is TRBV6-1 and J is TRBJ1-5; possibly TRBD1 for D (5 bases). V dropped 5 bases and J dropped 6 bases, with 14 bases sitting between them. The germline V gene encodes CDR1 MNHNS and CDR2 SASEGT. This CDR3 is 14 amino acids long. This CDR3 reads CASSPGGEGQPQHF. DNA for the CDR3: TGTGCCAGCAGTCCCGGGGGGGAGGGTCAGCCCCAGCATTTT.

The J gene is TRBJ2-3, the V gene TRBV6-5; perhaps TRBD2 as D (5 bases). This CDR3 comprises 12 residues. The V end lost 2 bases, the J end lost 14 bases, and 14 bases lay between the germline ends. Germline V gene data show CDR1 as MNHEY and CDR2 as SVGAGI. DNA for the CDR3: TGTGCCAGCAGTTACCGGGGAGAGGAGCCGTATTTT. It encodes CASSYRGEEPYF.

This clone was seen just once. J is TRBJ1-1 and V is TRBV6-6; D gene ambiguous. With 0 bases removed from V and 1 base from J, the gap between germline ends came to 9 bases. The CDR3 runs 15 residues. Germline loops: CDR1 MNHNY, CDR2 SVGAGI (reference sequence). The CDR3 coding sequence is TGTGCCAGCAGTTACTCGATTAGCCGGAACACTGAAGCTTTCTTT. Protein sequence: CASSYSISRNTEAFF.

This clone turned up a few times. The chain couples TRBV4-2 to TRBJ2-7; D perhaps matches TRBD2 (5 bases). Looked up from germline, CDR1 is LGHNA and CDR2 is YNFKEQ. The CDR3 consists of 16 residues. V was pared by 2 bases and J by 2 bases, with 16 bases between. The CDR3 nucleotides read TGTGCCAGCAGCCAAACGGCGGGCGGGCAAACCTACGAGCAGTACTTC. As protein: CASSQTAGGQTYEQYF.

The genes are TRBV18 and TRBJ2-3, with a possible D match to TRBD2 (5 bases). CDR3 length: 15 residues. Germline loops: CDR1 KGHSH, CDR2 LQKENI. The V gene lost 3 bases and the J gene lost 1 base, with 11 bases spanning the gap. The CDR3 protein is CASSPGISGTDTQYF. The CDR3 DNA is TGTGCCAGCTCACCCGGGATTTCTGGCACAGATACGCAGTATTTT. Full variable domain (rest looked up from reference TRBV18 and TRBJ2-3): NAGVMQNPRHLVRRRGQEARLRCSPMKGHSHVYWYRQLPEEGLKFMVYLQKENIIDESGMPKERFSAEFPKEGPSILRIQQVVRGDSAAYFCASSPGISGTDTQYFGPGTRLTVL.

The rearrangement links TRBV6-6 to TRBJ2-3, with 12 bases identical to TRBD2. Unmatched junction bases numbered 4, after V lost 4 bases and J lost 5 bases. This CDR3 has 15 amino acids. From germline, CDR1 is MNHNY and CDR2 SVGAGI (reference sequence). CDR3 sequence reads: CASSLETSGRDTQYF. In DNA, the CDR3 is TGTGCCAGCAGTTTAGAGACTAGCGGGAGAGATACGCAGTATTTT.

The chain links TRBV29-1 to TRBJ2-4; TRBD2 agrees at 7 bases. Germline lookup yields CDR1 SQVTM and CDR2 ANQGSEA. The CDR3 covers 12 residues. J was trimmed by 5 bases and V by 3 bases; bases with no gene match: 1. The CDR3 nucleotides are TGCAGCGTTGAGGCGGGGGAAAACATTCAGTACTTC. Translation gives CSVEAGENIQYF.

This clone appeared a single time. The genes are TRBV7-2 and TRBJ2-2, with no clear D. In germline, CDR1 is SGHTA, CDR2 FQGNSA. This CDR3 has 13 residues. The ends were cut back, 4 bases at V and 5 bases at J, with 8 bases in the middle. CDR3 amino acids: CASSSLTTGELFF. The CDR3, as DNA: TGTGCCAGCAGCTCTCTTACTACCGGGGAGCTGTTTTTT.

The chain uses TRBV4-1 and TRBJ2-1, with TRBD1 matching 9 bases. The V gene end was trimmed by 1 base and the J gene end by 1 base; junction bases not matched to a gene: 8. This CDR3 is built from 18 residues. Germline V gene sequence: CDR1 MGHRA, CDR2 YSYEKL. CDR3 in DNA: TGCGCCAGCAGCCAAGGTGGACAGGGGTTGCGATCCTACAATGAGCAGTTCTTC. The encoded protein is CASSQGGQGLRSYNEQFF.

The chain has TRBV7-2 and TRBJ1-1; possible D gene TRBD1, 6 bases. This CDR3 has 13 residues. Per germline, CDR1 SGHTA and CDR2 FQGNSA. Trimming took off 4 bases at V and 6 bases at J, with 12 bases between the two ends. CDR3 sequence: CASSSGDGAEAFF. The DNA for the CDR3 is TGTGCCAGCAGCTCAGGGGATGGGGCTGAAGCTTTCTTT.

The rearrangement links TRBV4-1 to TRBJ2-5; D remains unclear. CDR3 length: 15 residues. Germline V gene sequence: CDR1 MGHRA, CDR2 YSYEKL. V was pared by 1 base and J by 4 bases, with 13 bases between. DNA of the CDR3: TGCGCCAGCAGCCAAGCGGCAGCGTCCCGAGAGACCCAGTACTTC. Amino acids: CASSQAAASRETQYF.

The J gene is TRBJ2-1, the V gene TRBV5-1, with a weak D call TRBD1 (6 bases). Looked up from germline, CDR1 is SGHRS and CDR2 is YFSETQ. The CDR3 has 16 residues. V was pared by 0 bases and J by 8 bases, with 18 bases between. This CDR3 reads CASSLGPGTKIDEQFF. In DNA form, the CDR3 reads TGCGCCAGCAGCTTGGGTCCCGGGACAAAGATCGATGAGCAGTTCTTC. Combining the CDR3 with reference TRBV5-1 and TRBJ2-1 gives the whole variable domain KAGVTQTPRYLIKTRGQQVTLSCSPISGHRSVSWYQQTPGQGLQFLFEYFSETQRNKGNFPGRFSGRQFSNSRSEMNVSTLELGDSALYLCASSLGPGTKIDEQFFGPGTRLTVL.

This clone was counted a few times. V gene TRBV7-9 combines with J gene TRBJ1-5, with 7 bases fitting TRBD1. This CDR3 is 14 amino acids long. V lost 4 bases, J lost 2 bases, and 2 bases stayed unmatched. CDR1 SEHNR and CDR2 FQNEAQ come from the germline V gene (reference sequence). As DNA, the CDR3 is TGTGCCAGCAGCTCAGGACAGGGCAATCAGCCCCAGCATTTT. This codes for CASSSGQGNQPQHF.

The rearrangement links TRBV29-1 to TRBJ1-1, with TRBD1 identical over 10 bases. The CDR3 sequence is 13 residues long. Germline CDR1 reads SQVTM; CDR2 reads ANQGSEA. V shed 6 bases and J 5 bases; nucleotides not matched to a gene: 6. The CDR3 nucleotides read TGCAGCGTCCGAGGGACAGGGGTAACTGAAGCTTTCTTT. It encodes CSVRGTGVTEAFF.

CDR3 bases: TGCAGCGTTGCGACTAGCGGGGGAACAGATACGCAGTATTTT. Translating it yields CSVATSGGTDTQYF. The chain is built from TRBV29-1 and TRBJ2-3, with 12 bases aligning to TRBD2. V shed 4 bases, J shed 3 bases, and the junction held 2 bases outside the gene matches. This CDR3 is 14 amino acids long. The germline V gene encodes CDR1 SQVTM and CDR2 ANQGSEA.

The chain recombines TRBV7-9 with TRBJ1-2; the match to TRBD1 covers 7 bases. Germline CDR1 reads SEHNR; CDR2 reads FQNEAQ (reference sequence). V lost 1 base, J lost 7 bases, and 9 bases stayed unmatched. This CDR3 spans 15 amino acids. The CDR3 nucleotides are TGTGCCAGCAGCTTAGTTCAGGGGGATCTAGGTGGCTACACCTTC. Protein: CASSLVQGDLGGYTF.

The rearrangement joins TRBV30 to TRBJ2-3; 10 bases agree with TRBD2. V lost 0 bases and J lost 2; bases outside the gene matches: 5. The CDR3 loop spans 16 amino acids. Germline V gene sequence: CDR1 GTSNPN, CDR2 SVGIG (reference sequence). CDR3 sequence reads: CAWSVPAGGSTDTQYF. The DNA for the CDR3 is TGTGCCTGGAGTGTACCAGCGGGAGGGTCCACAGATACGCAGTATTTT.

This sequence joins TRBV2 and TRBJ2-2; TRBD2 matches at 8 bases. J gave up 7 bases and V 7 bases, and 8 bases lay outside the gene matches. Germline CDR1 and CDR2: SNHLY and FYNNEI. This CDR3 contains 14 residues. CDR3 in amino acids: CASTERGGGGELFF. For the CDR3, the DNA is TGTGCCAGCACCGAACGGGGGGGCGGCGGGGAGCTGTTTTTT.

This chain connects TRBV7-3 to TRBJ2-5, with TRBD2 as a possible D gene (7 bases). The germline gives CDR1 SGHTA, CDR2 FQGTGA. V lost 5 bases and J 3 bases, leaving 19 bases between the germline ends. The CDR3 consists of 16 residues. CDR3 nucleotides: TGTGCCAGCAGCCCAAGGGGGGGTACGGCGAAAGAGACCCAGTACTTC. It encodes CASSPRGGTAKETQYF.

The chain recombines TRBV5-6 with TRBJ2-1; 10 bases line up with TRBD2. CDR1 and CDR2 from the germline V gene are SGHDT and YYEEEE. J lost 4 bases, V lost 4 bases, and 5 bases had no gene match. This CDR3 is 15 amino acids long. The CDR3 DNA sequence: TGTGCCAGCAGCCCGCTAGCGGGAGCTTACAATGAGCAGTTCTTC. It is translated as CASSPLAGAYNEQFF.

This sequence joins TRBV19 and TRBJ1-1; a possible D gene is TRBD1 (5 bases). The CDR3 contains 12 residues. Germline V gene sequence: CDR1 LNHDA, CDR2 SQIVND (reference sequence). V lost 6 bases to trimming and J lost 5 bases, with 10 bases between them. The CDR3 region is CASRPTETEAFF. In nucleotides, the CDR3 is TGTGCCAGTAGACCGACAGAAACTGAAGCTTTCTTT.

V is TRBV4-3 and J is TRBJ1-2; the match to TRBD1 covers 10 bases. The ends lost 4 bases at V and 4 bases at J; junction bases unmatched: 9. Germline V gives CDR1 LGHNA, CDR2 YSLEER. This CDR3 has 16 residues. The CDR3 DNA follows: TGCGCCAGCAGCCGCGGGTGGGGACAGGGGAGCTATGGCTACACCTTC. It yields the protein CASSRGWGQGSYGYTF.

This clone is a singleton in its sample. The rearrangement uses TRBV15 and TRBJ2-5, with 9 bases that match TRBD1. With V trimmed by 1 base and J by 7 bases, 7 bases remained unmatched. Looked up from germline, CDR1 is LNHNV and CDR2 is YYDKDF (reference sequence). This CDR3 contains 15 residues. The CDR3 DNA is TGTGCCACCAGCAGAGTCGGGACAGGGTCGGGGACCCAGTACTTC. This codes for CATSRVGTGSGTQYF.

The chain carries TRBV27 and TRBJ2-5, with unresolved D. The CDR3 has 16 amino acids. Germline lookup yields CDR1 MNHEY and CDR2 SMNVEV (reference sequence). V was cut by 7 bases and J by 4 bases, with 22 bases left in between. The CDR3 nucleotides read TGTGCCAGCACCTTCCCCCAGACCGCACCAGGAGAGACCCAGTACTTC. As protein: CASTFPQTAPGETQYF.

The chain employs TRBV7-2 and TRBJ2-1, with 11 bases matching TRBD2. This CDR3 is built from 15 residues. Trimming took 1 base from V and 7 from J; bases not matched to a gene: 3. Germline loops: CDR1 SGHTA, CDR2 FQGNSA. The CDR3 DNA follows: TGTGCCAGCAGCTTAGTAGCGGGAGGGTATAATGAGCAGTTCTTC. It translates to CASSLVAGGYNEQFF.